A selection of T cell receptor beta chains follows, all from one sample in a study of cytomegalovirus exposure and HLA in healthy donors. Only in-frame clones appear in the TCRdb table, and some are missing; sequencing was by immunoSEQ multiplex PCR. The repertoire holds 150,000 to 200,000 clones, with 78% as singletons. Source material: PBMCs. These receptors came from a woman under 40 in good health and CMV-seropositive. CDR3s include the opening cysteine and the closing phenylalanine or tryptophan. Fields, in order: J gene, V gene, D gene, clone size, CDR3 DNA, CDR3 protein. A D gene is named only where the DNA matches it firmly. Size tells how often a clone was seen (once, few, many) or the class of an expanded clone, and some rows leave it out.

J: TRBJ1-2
V: TRBV2
D: -
size: -
DNA: TGTGCCAGCAGGTCAGGACAGCTCTATGGCTACACCTTC
CDR3: CASRSGQLYGYTF

J: TRBJ1-1
V: TRBV5-1
D: -
size: -
DNA: TGCGCCAGCAGCTTGTGGCTAACAGGAAGGCTGACTGAAGCTTTCTTT
CDR3: CASSLWLTGRLTEAFF

J: TRBJ1-2
V: TRBV6-1
D: TRBD1
size: -
DNA: TGTGCCAGCATCACTCAAGGGACAGGATATGGCTACACCTTC
CDR3: CASITQGTGYGYTF

J: TRBJ2-3
V: TRBV6-6
D: TRBD2
size: few
DNA: TGTGCCAGCAGTTTCCCGGGACTACAAGATACGCAGTATTTT
CDR3: CASSFPGLQDTQYF

J: TRBJ1-2
V: TRBV7-9
D: -
size: -
DNA: TGTGCCAGCAGCTTAGTGCCCGGGGACTATGGCTACACCTTC
CDR3: CASSLVPGDYGYTF

J: TRBJ2-6
V: TRBV14
D: -
size: once
DNA: TGTGCCAGCAGCCAAGATCGAAACAGTTTTACTCCCTACTCTGGGGCCAACGTCCTGACTTTC
CDR3: CASSQDRNSFTPYSGANVLTF

J: TRBJ2-2
V: TRBV5-6
D: TRBD1
size: -
DNA: TGTGCCAGCAGCTTGGTAATAAGGCAGGGGGAAGGCACCGGGGAGCTGTTTTTT
CDR3: CASSLVIRQGEGTGELFF

J: TRBJ1-2
V: TRBV5-1
D: -
size: -
DNA: TGCGCCAGCAGCTTGGGCGCCAGCGCCTATGGCTACACCTTC
CDR3: CASSLGASAYGYTF

J: TRBJ1-4
V: TRBV7-2
D: -
size: -
DNA: TGTGCCAGCAGCTTTCAGGGAATGGGTGAAAAACTGTTTTTT
CDR3: CASSFQGMGEKLFF

J: TRBJ2-7
V: TRBV11-2
D: -
size: -
DNA: TGTGCCTGGGGGGGGGCGGGGGAGCAGTACTTC
CDR3: CAWGGAGEQYF

J: TRBJ1-1
V: TRBV4-2
D: -
size: -
DNA: TGTGCCAGCAGCCTCCGTTTGTACACTGAAGCTTTCTTT
CDR3: CASSLRLYTEAFF

J: TRBJ2-7
V: TRBV4-3
D: TRBD1
size: -
DNA: TGCGCCAGCAGCCACGGGACAGGGGGTCGTGGCGAGCAGTACTTC
CDR3: CASSHGTGGRGEQYF

J: TRBJ2-7
V: TRBV4-2
D: -
size: -
DNA: TGTGCCAGCAGCCAAGCCACAGGGTCCAGCTACGAGCAGTACTTC
CDR3: CASSQATGSSYEQYF

J: TRBJ2-7
V: TRBV5-5
D: -
size: -
DNA: TGTGCCAGCAGCTTGACGGGGTACGAGCAGTACTTC
CDR3: CASSLTGYEQYF

J: TRBJ2-7
V: TRBV4-2
D: TRBD1
size: -
DNA: TGTGCCAGCAGCCAAGCCCGACAGGGATCCTACGAGCAGTACTTC
CDR3: CASSQARQGSYEQYF

J: TRBJ2-6
V: TRBV9
D: -
size: -
DNA: TGTGCCAGCAGCAAGTCCCAGTCTGGGGCCAACGTCCTGACTTTC
CDR3: CASSKSQSGANVLTF

J: TRBJ1-3
V: TRBV6-6
D: TRBD1
size: -
DNA: TGTGCCAGCAGTGGGACAGTAAACTCTGGAAACACCATATATTTT
CDR3: CASSGTVNSGNTIYF

J: TRBJ2-3
V: TRBV19
D: -
size: -
DNA: TGTGCCAGTAGTCCGCGAACCGGACAGAGCAAGGATTTT
CDR3: CASSPRTGQSKDF

J: TRBJ2-7
V: TRBV27
D: TRBD1
size: -
DNA: TGTGCCAGCAGTCCCGAGAATATAAAGGGGGCCCCGCGGAGCTACGAGCAGTACTTC
CDR3: CASSPENIKGAPRSYEQYF

J: TRBJ2-7
V: TRBV6-5
D: TRBD2
size: -
DNA: TGTGCCAGCAGTCCGGGACTAGCGGATAACGAGCAGTACTTC
CDR3: CASSPGLADNEQYF

J: TRBJ1-1
V: TRBV7-9
D: -
size: -
DNA: TGTGCCAGCAGCTCCCCTAACAGGGATGAAGCTTTCTTT
CDR3: CASSSPNRDEAFF

J: TRBJ1-1
V: TRBV6-1
D: -
size: -
DNA: TGTGCCAGCAGCTCCAGGGGTTGGACTGAAGCTTTCTTT
CDR3: CASSSRGWTEAFF

J: TRBJ2-2
V: TRBV9
D: -
size: once
DNA: TGTGCCAGCAGCGTTCCGGTTCAGGGGGGGAACACCGGGGAGCTGTTTTTT
CDR3: CASSVPVQGGNTGELFF

J: TRBJ2-7
V: TRBV6-5
D: TRBD2
size: -
DNA: TGTGCCAGCAGCCGGAAGACTAGCGGGAGCTACGAGCAGTACTTC
CDR3: CASSRKTSGSYEQYF

J: TRBJ2-1
V: TRBV11-2
D: TRBD1
size: -
DNA: TGTGCCAGCAGCAGACGGGACAGCTCCTACAATGAGCAGTTCTTC
CDR3: CASSRRDSSYNEQFF

J: TRBJ1-1
V: TRBV5-6
D: TRBD1
size: -
DNA: TGTGCCAGCAGCCCAGACGGGGACAGCTTGAACACTGAAGCTTTCTTT
CDR3: CASSPDGDSLNTEAFF

J: TRBJ1-1
V: TRBV10-3
D: -
size: few
DNA: TGTGCCATCAGGAGGGAGAGGGGGACTGAAGCTTTCTTT
CDR3: CAIRRERGTEAFF

J: TRBJ2-7
V: TRBV27
D: TRBD2
size: few
DNA: TGTGCCAGCAGATCCAGCGGGGGGGTCCTCACCTACGAGCAGTACTTC
CDR3: CASRSSGGVLTYEQYF

J: TRBJ2-1
V: TRBV15
D: TRBD2
size: -
DNA: TGTGCCACCAGCACCCGACGGGGGGGTGGCCATCTCGAGCAGTTCTTC
CDR3: CATSTRRGGGHLEQFF

J: TRBJ2-7
V: TRBV9
D: TRBD1
size: -
DNA: TGTGCCAGCAGCGGCCCAAATACTGGACAGGGGGGAGGGCACGAGCAGTACTTC
CDR3: CASSGPNTGQGGGHEQYF

J: TRBJ2-3
V: TRBV15
D: -
size: -
DNA: TGTGCCACCAGCAGAGATTACTTGGCAGATACGCAGTATTTT
CDR3: CATSRDYLADTQYF

J: TRBJ2-5
V: TRBV5-6
D: TRBD1
size: -
DNA: TGTGCCAGCAAGACAGGGGGCTGGGAGACCCAGTACTTC
CDR3: CASKTGGWETQYF

J: TRBJ1-2
V: TRBV19
D: -
size: once
DNA: TGTGCCAGTACCCCGAGGGCTCACAGGGTCGATGGCTACACCTTC
CDR3: CASTPRAHRVDGYTF

J: TRBJ2-7
V: TRBV15
D: -
size: -
DNA: TGTGCCACCAGCAGAGATCGCGAGCAGTACTTC
CDR3: CATSRDREQYF

J: TRBJ2-7
V: TRBV5-1
D: -
size: few
DNA: TGCGCCAGCGGGGGGACCGGGATGAACTCCTACGAGCAGTACTTC
CDR3: CASGGTGMNSYEQYF

J: TRBJ2-5
V: TRBV2
D: TRBD2
size: -
DNA: TGTGCCAGCAGTTCTACCGGGACTAGCTTGTTTAAGACCCAGTACTTC
CDR3: CASSSTGTSLFKTQYF

J: TRBJ2-2
V: TRBV2
D: -
size: -
DNA: TGTGCCAGCAGTGACAGGGAGCTGTTTTTT
CDR3: CASSDRELFF

J: TRBJ2-3
V: TRBV27
D: -
size: -
DNA: TGTGCCAGCAAATTCCCTAGACGGGCAGATACGCAGTATTTT
CDR3: CASKFPRRADTQYF

J: TRBJ2-7
V: TRBV5-1
D: -
size: -
DNA: TGCGCCAGCAGCGCACGGCAGGATCCCTACGAGCAGTACTTC
CDR3: CASSARQDPYEQYF

J: TRBJ2-1
V: TRBV5-6
D: -
size: few
DNA: TGTGCCAGCAGCTTGCTAAGTGAGCAGTTCTTC
CDR3: CASSLLSEQFF

J: TRBJ1-5
V: TRBV5-8
D: -
size: -
DNA: TGTGCCAGCAGCTTGGAAGGAGGCCAGCCCCAGCATTTT
CDR3: CASSLEGGQPQHF

J: TRBJ2-1
V: TRBV29-1
D: TRBD2
size: -
DNA: TGCAGCGTTCAGAAACTAGCGGCTTCCTACAATGAGCAGTTCTTC
CDR3: CSVQKLAASYNEQFF

J: TRBJ2-3
V: TRBV28
D: TRBD2
size: -
DNA: TGTGCCAGCAGTCTGGGCCTAGCGGGAAGGGCAAGCACAGATACGCAGTATTTT
CDR3: CASSLGLAGRASTDTQYF

J: TRBJ2-5
V: TRBV10-1
D: TRBD2
size: -
DNA: TGCGCCAGCAGTAAAAGCGGGGACCAAGAGACCCAGTACTTC
CDR3: CASSKSGDQETQYF

J: TRBJ2-7
V: TRBV5-4
D: -
size: -
DNA: TGTGCCAGCAGCTTGGTTGGAGGGTCCTACGAGCAGTACTTC
CDR3: CASSLVGGSYEQYF